A selection of T cell receptor beta chains follows, all from one sample in a study of blood T cell repertoires in COVID-19. Only in-frame clones appear in the TCRdb table, and some are missing; sequencing was by immunoSEQ multiplex PCR. This table holds about 140,000 clones, around 86% found once. The source material was peripheral blood. Receptors were obtained from a human donor in a cohort sampled during active COVID-19. Each CDR3 is given with its conserved first and last residue. Fields, in order: D gene, J gene, V gene, clone size, CDR3 DNA, CDR3 protein. D genes are given only for firm matches. The listing skips clone size in some rows; elsewhere it reads once, few, many or a size class.

d_gene: TRBD1
j_gene: TRBJ2-3
v_gene: TRBV19
abundance: -
CDR3nt: TGTGCCAGTAGTGGACGACAGGGGAACACAGATACGCAGTATTTT
CDR3aa: CASSGRQGNTDTQYF

d_gene: -
j_gene: TRBJ2-3
v_gene: TRBV7-8
abundance: -
CDR3nt: TGTGCCAGCAGCTTTTGGCGAGGTCCCACAGATACGCAGTATTTT
CDR3aa: CASSFWRGPTDTQYF

d_gene: -
j_gene: TRBJ2-3
v_gene: TRBV7-3
abundance: -
CDR3nt: TGTGCCAGCTCCCCTTGGGCCTCTAGCACAGATACGCAGTATTTT
CDR3aa: CASSPWASSTDTQYF

d_gene: -
j_gene: TRBJ1-2
v_gene: TRBV30
abundance: -
CDR3nt: TGTGCACAGGCCCAGGGAAACTATGGCTACACCTTC
CDR3aa: CAQAQGNYGYTF

d_gene: TRBD1
j_gene: TRBJ1-5
v_gene: TRBV19
abundance: few
CDR3nt: TGTGCCAGCCGGGACAGGGATCAGCCCCAGCATTTT
CDR3aa: CASRDRDQPQHF

d_gene: -
j_gene: TRBJ2-1
v_gene: TRBV7-3
abundance: -
CDR3nt: TGTGCCAGCAGCTTAAGGGCAGGGGAGAATGAGCAGTTCTTC
CDR3aa: CASSLRAGENEQFF

d_gene: TRBD2
j_gene: TRBJ2-3
v_gene: TRBV5-1
abundance: -
CDR3nt: TGCGCCAGCAGCCAGAGCCGGGAGGCGGGCACAGATACGCAGTATTTT
CDR3aa: CASSQSREAGTDTQYF

d_gene: TRBD1
j_gene: TRBJ1-6
v_gene: TRBV20-1
abundance: -
CDR3nt: TGCAGTGCTAGTAATGGACAGGGGAGTTCACCCCTCCACTTT
CDR3aa: CSASNGQGSSPLHF

d_gene: -
j_gene: TRBJ2-3
v_gene: TRBV6-5
abundance: once
CDR3nt: TGTGCCATCCGACGGGGTGCAGATACGCAGTATTTT
CDR3aa: CAIRRGADTQYF

d_gene: TRBD1
j_gene: TRBJ1-2
v_gene: TRBV2
abundance: -
CDR3nt: TGTGCCAGCACCGTCACCGGGACAGGGAACTATGGCTACACCTTC
CDR3aa: CASTVTGTGNYGYTF

d_gene: TRBD2
j_gene: TRBJ2-7
v_gene: TRBV30
abundance: -
CDR3nt: TGTGCCTGGGCTAGCGGGGGGCCCTCCTACGAGCAGTACTTC
CDR3aa: CAWASGGPSYEQYF

d_gene: TRBD1
j_gene: TRBJ2-1
v_gene: TRBV9
abundance: -
CDR3nt: TGTGCCAGCAGCCAGGGGGTTGGGGAGCAGTTCTTC
CDR3aa: CASSQGVGEQFF

d_gene: TRBD2
j_gene: TRBJ2-1
v_gene: TRBV7-8
abundance: few
CDR3nt: TGTGCCAGCAGCTTAAGTTTAGCGGGAGGCCTGACGTACAATGAGCAGTTCTTC
CDR3aa: CASSLSLAGGLTYNEQFF

d_gene: -
j_gene: TRBJ1-4
v_gene: TRBV9
abundance: -
CDR3nt: TGTGCCAGCAGCGTAGCCTCGGACAGAACTAATGAAAAACTGTTTTTT
CDR3aa: CASSVASDRTNEKLFF

d_gene: -
j_gene: TRBJ2-3
v_gene: TRBV9
abundance: -
CDR3nt: TGTGCCAGCAGCGTCGGACTACCTCGGGCAGATACGCAGTATTTT
CDR3aa: CASSVGLPRADTQYF

d_gene: TRBD1
j_gene: TRBJ1-6
v_gene: TRBV5-5
abundance: -
CDR3nt: TGTGCCAGCAGCTTTGGGACAGGGGGTTCACCCCTCCACTTT
CDR3aa: CASSFGTGGSPLHF

d_gene: TRBD1
j_gene: TRBJ2-7
v_gene: TRBV28
abundance: -
CDR3nt: TGTGCCAGCAGTCCGGGACAGAGTAAGTACTTC
CDR3aa: CASSPGQSKYF

d_gene: TRBD2
j_gene: TRBJ2-1
v_gene: TRBV18
abundance: few
CDR3nt: TGTGCCAGCTCACCCGGACTAGCTGGAGAGCAGTTCTTC
CDR3aa: CASSPGLAGEQFF

d_gene: TRBD2
j_gene: TRBJ2-1
v_gene: TRBV4-1
abundance: -
CDR3nt: TGCGCCAGCAGCCAAGAACGGGGGGGTCCCGCAAATGAGCAGTTCTTC
CDR3aa: CASSQERGGPANEQFF

d_gene: -
j_gene: TRBJ1-1
v_gene: TRBV7-9
abundance: -
CDR3nt: TGTGCCAGCAGCTTCATTCAGGGTAATATCGCTGAAGCTTTCTTT
CDR3aa: CASSFIQGNIAEAFF

d_gene: -
j_gene: TRBJ1-1
v_gene: TRBV7-9
abundance: -
CDR3nt: TGTGCCAGCAGCTTAACCCAGGTCTTTGGGGCTTTCTTT
CDR3aa: CASSLTQVFGAFF

d_gene: -
j_gene: TRBJ1-5
v_gene: TRBV21-1
abundance: -
CDR3nt: TGTGCCAGCAGAGCCGGGACAGGGGACCATAGCAATCAGCCCCAGCATTTT
CDR3aa: CASRAGTGDHSNQPQHF

d_gene: TRBD1
j_gene: TRBJ2-1
v_gene: TRBV2
abundance: -
CDR3nt: TGTGCCAGCAGGACAGGGGGCTACAATGAGCAGTTCTTC
CDR3aa: CASRTGGYNEQFF

d_gene: TRBD1
j_gene: TRBJ1-4
v_gene: TRBV7-9
abundance: -
CDR3nt: TGTGCCAGCAGCCAAGGAGAGGGGGCCAGATGGGAAAAACTGTTTTTT
CDR3aa: CASSQGEGARWEKLFF

d_gene: TRBD2
j_gene: TRBJ2-1
v_gene: TRBV19
abundance: -
CDR3nt: TGTGCCAGTAGTCCTTCTAGCGGGAGGCATAATGAGCAGTTCTTC
CDR3aa: CASSPSSGRHNEQFF

d_gene: -
j_gene: TRBJ1-1
v_gene: TRBV7-2
abundance: -
CDR3nt: TGTGCCAGCAGCTGGCAGGGATACACTGAAGCTTTCTTT
CDR3aa: CASSWQGYTEAFF

d_gene: -
j_gene: TRBJ1-3
v_gene: TRBV7-2
abundance: -
CDR3nt: TGTGCCAGCAGCTCCGTGGGGGGAGGTGGAAACACCATATATTTT
CDR3aa: CASSSVGGGGNTIYF

d_gene: TRBD1
j_gene: TRBJ1-6
v_gene: TRBV20-1
abundance: few
CDR3nt: TGCAGTGCTAGTGGGACAGGGAGGATTGGTTCACCCCTCCACTTT
CDR3aa: CSASGTGRIGSPLHF

d_gene: -
j_gene: TRBJ2-4
v_gene: TRBV6-5
abundance: -
CDR3nt: TGTGCCAGCAGCGACAGAGCGCAGACCAAAAACATTCAGTACTTC
CDR3aa: CASSDRAQTKNIQYF

d_gene: -
j_gene: TRBJ2-7
v_gene: TRBV11-2
abundance: -
CDR3nt: TGTGCCAGCAGCTTAGCCGGAACCCTACTAGTCTACGAGCAGTACTTC
CDR3aa: CASSLAGTLLVYEQYF

d_gene: TRBD2
j_gene: TRBJ2-7
v_gene: TRBV19
abundance: -
CDR3nt: TGTGCCAGTAGTCCAGAGGGCCGACTAGCGGGGGGACCTACGTGGCAGTACTTC
CDR3aa: CASSPEGRLAGGPTWQYF

d_gene: TRBD1
j_gene: TRBJ1-1
v_gene: TRBV30
abundance: -
CDR3nt: TGTGCCTGGAGTAGGGGACAGCGGAACACTGAAGCTTTCTTT
CDR3aa: CAWSRGQRNTEAFF

d_gene: -
j_gene: TRBJ2-1
v_gene: TRBV5-4
abundance: -
CDR3nt: TGTGCCAGCAGCTTAGAGTCAGGGGTTGGCGATGAGCAGTTCTTC
CDR3aa: CASSLESGVGDEQFF

d_gene: TRBD2
j_gene: TRBJ2-5
v_gene: TRBV11-2
abundance: -
CDR3nt: TGTGCCACCATGACTAGCGGGGACCTGGGGACCCAGTACTTC
CDR3aa: CATMTSGDLGTQYF

d_gene: -
j_gene: TRBJ1-4
v_gene: TRBV6-6
abundance: -
CDR3nt: TGTGCCAGCATGGCGGGGGCACCAACTAATGAAAAACTGTTTTTT
CDR3aa: CASMAGAPTNEKLFF

d_gene: TRBD2
j_gene: TRBJ2-3
v_gene: TRBV5-4
abundance: -
CDR3nt: TGTGCCAGCAGGGGGAGCGGGGCCAGCACAGATACGCAGTATTTT
CDR3aa: CASRGSGASTDTQYF

d_gene: -
j_gene: TRBJ2-3
v_gene: TRBV4-1
abundance: -
CDR3nt: TGCGCCAGCAGCCAAGCGGGGGTAGGGACAGATACGCAGTATTTT
CDR3aa: CASSQAGVGTDTQYF